The 4 T cell receptor beta chains below all came from one sample that was sequenced in a study of CD4 and CD8 cells across lung adenocarcinoma regions. TCRdb analysed the PCR reads with MiXCR anew, one entry per CDR3 protein. The table shows some 25,000 distinct CDR3 sequences, with 53% occurring only once. Sequenced: CD8+ T cells from the center of a lung tumor. The source is a male donor with lung adenocarcinoma. The CD4 and CD8 labels of this study may be unreliable.

This clonotype was seen just once. The chain joins TRBV10-3 to TRBJ2-6, with 11 bases identical to TRBD1. The V and J ends lost 2 bases and 2 bases, in that order; junction bases with no gene match: 5. The CDR3 loop spans 18 amino acids. Germline CDR1 ENHRY, CDR2 SYGVKD. CDR3 loop: CAISEGQGAGTGANVLTF. The DNA of the CDR3 is TGTGCCATCAGTGAGGGACAGGGGGCTGGAACTGGGGCCAACGTCCTGACTTTC.

The chain uses TRBV11-2 and TRBJ1-2; possible D gene TRBD1, 5 bases. The CDR3 runs 13 residues. Trimming shortened V by 5 bases and J by 8 bases, and 15 bases separated the two germline ends. Germline V CDR1 and CDR2: SGHAT, FQNNGV. CDR3 nucleotide sequence: TGTGCCAGCAGCCTCGGGACGGACGGAGGCTACACCTTC. Residues: CASSLGTDGGYTF.

On this clonotype: An end of the junction does not agree with germline; a read error may underlie this. V is TRBV10-1 and J is TRBJ2-1; D remains unclear. The germline gives CDR1 WNHNN, CDR2 SYGVQD (reference sequence). The CDR3 is 8 amino acids. CDR3 sequence: CANSEQFF. The DNA for the CDR3 is TGCGCCAACAGTGAGCAGTTCTTC.

This clonotype was found many times. This may stem from a read error, because a much larger clone lies one nucleotide away. The chain recombines TRBV6-1 with TRBJ2-1; 9 bases match TRBD1. Germline V CDR1 and CDR2: MNHNS, SASEGT. V was pared by 6 bases and J by 10 bases, with 10 bases of the junction left unmatched. The CDR3 has 14 amino acids. CDR3 protein: CASRLWDRDPEQFF. The CDR3 region has the DNA TGTGCCAGCAGATTGTGGGACAGGGATCCGGAGCAGTTCTTC.